This passage covers 16 T cell receptor beta chains from one sample sequenced in a study of shared clonotypes between healthy human individuals. Repertoires were generated with immunoSEQ multiplex PCR, while TCRdb's copy carries only in-frame clones and drops some. Among 980,000 or so clones listed, approximately 80% were seen once. Sequenced sample: memory CD4+ T cells sorted from blood. Subset indicated: CD45RA-negative fraction. These receptors were taken from a man younger than 35 in good health.

The chain is built from TRBV5-1 and TRBJ1-3; D gene ambiguous. V was clipped by 7 bases and J by 0 bases, with 11 bases between them. The CDR3 is 14 residues long. Germline V gene lookup returns CDR1 SGHRS and CDR2 YFSETQ. As DNA, the CDR3 is TGCGCCAGCGGTGACGGAGACTCTGGAAACACCATATATTTT. Amino acid sequence: CASGDGDSGNTIYF.

This chain connects TRBV7-2 to TRBJ1-2; D is unresolved. Germline CDR1 reads SGHTA; CDR2 reads FQGNSA. The V end was cut by 1 base, the J end by 6 bases, with 9 bases between. The CDR3 totals 13 residues. The CDR3 DNA follows: TGTGCCAGCAGCTTAGGGCTTACGGATGGCTACACCTTC. This codes for CASSLGLTDGYTF. Full variable domain (outside the CDR3, taken from reference TRBV7-2 and TRBJ1-2): GAGVSQSPSNKVTEKGKDVELRCDPISGHTALYWYRQSLGQGLEFLIYFQGNSAPDKSGLPSDRFSAERTGGSVSTLTIQRTQQEDSAVYLCASSLGLTDGYTFGSGTRLTVV.

V usage is TRBV7-2 and J usage is TRBJ2-1; 7 nucleotides align to TRBD2. With 5 bases clipped from V and 1 base from J, the junction kept 2 bases outside the gene matches. The CDR3 consists of 14 residues. Per germline, CDR1 SGHTA and CDR2 FQGNSA. In DNA, the CDR3 is TGTGCCAGCAGCCGGCGGGAGTCCTACAATGAGCAGTTCTTC. Protein: CASSRRESYNEQFF.

This clone was counted ten times or more. Within the sample, other DNA sequences also encode this same CDR3. V and J are TRBV5-4 and TRBJ2-7; D gene uncertain. CDR1 and CDR2 (germline): SGHNT, YYREEE (reference sequence). This CDR3 is 12 amino acids long. V shed 0 bases and J shed 4 bases, with 5 bases lying between them. In DNA form, the CDR3 reads TGTGCCAGCAGCTTGGACAGATACGAGCAGTACTTC. As protein: CASSLDRYEQYF.

The chain is built from TRBV11-2 and TRBJ1-1; 8 positions match TRBD1. Germline-derived CDR1 and CDR2 are SGHAT and FQNNGV. Losses at the gene ends were 2 bases for V and 1 base for J; bases not matched to a gene: 3. This CDR3 has 15 amino acids. CDR3 DNA: TGTGCCAGCAGCTTACAGGGGGCGCGGAACACTGAAGCTTTCTTT. This codes for CASSLQGARNTEAFF.

V usage is TRBV9 and J usage is TRBJ2-3; maybe TRBD1 (6 bases). Germline CDR1 is SGDLS and CDR2 is YYNGEE. Deletions cut 4 bases from V and 3 bases from J, with 9 bases between. The CDR3 loop spans 13 amino acids. Here the CDR3 DNA reads TGTGCCAGCAGCAAGGGGGATACAGATACGCAGTATTTT. Translating gives CASSKGDTDTQYF.

This chain links TRBV28 with TRBJ1-5; TRBD1 agrees at 9 bases. Germline CDR1 and CDR2: MDHEN and SYDVKM. V lost 2 bases, J lost 4 bases, and 6 bases stayed unmatched. This CDR3 comprises 16 residues. CDR3 protein: CASSLRYGQGNQPQHF. The CDR3 nucleotides read TGTGCCAGCAGTTTACGTTACGGACAGGGGAATCAGCCCCAGCATTTT.

Many counts were recorded for this clone. The chain employs TRBV5-6 and TRBJ2-7; 10 positions agree with TRBD2. The germline V gene has CDR1 SGHDT and CDR2 YYEEEE. Germline trimming cut 4 bases from V and 2 bases from J; bases unmatched to any gene: 9. The CDR3 covers 16 residues. CDR3 sequence (DNA): TGTGCCAGCAGCCCACCTAGCGGGAGAAGACCCTACGAGCAGTACTTC. Translation gives CASSPPSGRRPYEQYF.

On this clone itself: A much larger clone is a single base away; this may be a read error. Other DNA sequences within the sample encode an identical CDR3. The gene calls are TRBV5-6 and TRBJ2-7; D remains unclear. The CDR3 totals 11 residues. V gave up 0 bases and J gave up 6 bases, with 4 bases separating them. CDR1 and CDR2 from the germline V gene are SGHDT and YYEEEE. In DNA, the CDR3 is TGTGCCAGCAGCTTGGTCGGCGAGCAGTACTTC. It is translated as CASSLVGEQYF.

CDR3: CASRTGAFSYNEQFF. In DNA, the CDR3 is TGTGCCAGCAGGACGGGAGCCTTCTCCTACAATGAGCAGTTCTTC. J is TRBJ2-1 and V is TRBV27, with D possibly TRBD2 on 6 matching bases. V gave up 6 bases and J gave up 0 bases, with 12 bases separating them. This CDR3 has 15 residues. Germline CDR1 and CDR2: MNHEY and SMNVEV (reference sequence).

The V gene is TRBV14, the J gene TRBJ1-3, with 9 nucleotides matching TRBD2. The J call may be wrong; the DNA end is better matched by TRBJ2-2. CDR3 size: 16 residues. CDR1 SGHDN and CDR2 FVKESK come from the germline V gene. The CDR3 sequence: CASSQETSGGTGELFF. CDR3 in DNA: TGTGCCAGCAGCCAAGAGACTAGCGGTGGGACCGGGGAGCTGTTTTTT.

This chain links TRBV16 with TRBJ1-2; D not resolved. This CDR3 is 12 amino acids long. The V gene lost 4 bases and the J gene lost 8 bases, with 11 bases spanning the gap. Germline V gives CDR1 KGHSY, CDR2 FQNENV. CDR3 coding DNA: TGTGCCAGCAGCCCCCGATTGGCGGGCTACACCTTC. Translation gives CASSPRLAGYTF.

The CDR3 nucleotides are TGTGCCAGCAAAATTACGGGGCAGGAGCCCCAGCATTTT. Translation gives CASKITGQEPQHF. The gene calls are TRBV6-1 and TRBJ1-5, with D possibly being TRBD1 (5 bases). Germline CDR1 and CDR2: MNHNS and SASEGT. The germline V and J ends were trimmed by 7 bases and 8 bases, with 15 bases remaining between them. The CDR3 is made up of 13 amino acids.

This chain links TRBV12-5 with TRBJ2-7, with unresolved D. In germline, CDR1 is LGHNT, CDR2 FRNRAP. V gave up 4 bases and J gave up 7 bases, with 11 bases separating them. CDR3 length: 12 amino acids. As DNA, the CDR3 is TGTGCTAGTGGTTCCCTACAGTGGGAGCAGTACTTC. Its protein product is CASGSLQWEQYF.

The gene calls are TRBV28 and TRBJ1-2; the D is unclear. Trimming took 8 bases from V and 4 from J, leaving 14 bases between them. The CDR3 extends over 13 amino acids. CDR1 MDHEN and CDR2 SYDVKM come from the germline V gene. CDR3 in DNA: TGTGCCAGCGGGGTTGAAGCCTTCTATGGCTACACCTTC. Residues: CASGVEAFYGYTF.

V usage is TRBV2 and J usage is TRBJ1-6, with D unclear. Germline CDR1 and CDR2: SNHLY and FYNNEI. V gave up 6 bases and J gave up 7 bases, with 13 bases separating them. The CDR3 runs to 14 residues. CDR3 nucleotides: TGTGCCAGCAGGGGGTTGGATAGGAATTCACCCCTCCACTTT. Its protein is CASRGLDRNSPLHF.